The next 11 T cell receptor beta chains were all read from a single sample in a study of regulatory T cells in long-lasting Graves disease (dated by TCRdb to the early 2020s). Reading the label with the study, this specimen's time point is: newly diagnosed GD, antithyroid drugs for less than 3 months. For both TCR sequencing and RNA sequencing, RNA was extracted from PBMCs using TRIzol. Libraries were prepared through multiplex PCR. Reads for this sample came from an Illumina HiSeq 4000. CDR3 regions were amplified by Arm-PCR with iRepertoire HTBI primers to construct TCR beta libraries. In TCRdb, the public reads were trimmed at Q25 with fastp and aligned with MiXCR, with productive beta chains retained. One record per CDR3 amino acid sequence lists the most common genes and DNA. This sample gives a few hundred thousand distinct CDR3 sequences in total; approximately 12% of them show up just once. Of the sample, 15% to 20% falls within the top ten clones.

Another study also made use of these data, one on T cells in Graves' hyperthyroidism and ophthalmopathy.

This specimen consisted of peripheral blood mononuclear cells (PBMCs), obtained at new diagnosis, from a patient treated with antithyroid drugs. These receptors were taken from a woman aged 18-29 years with Graves disease. Donor details come from another sample of the same person, matched by shared clones.

This clonotype was picked up many times. V usage is TRBV2 and J usage is TRBJ2-1, with 11 bases aligning to TRBD2. The CDR3 loop spans 15 amino acids. The V segment lost 4 bases and the J segment 8 bases; nucleotides outside the gene matches: 7. Germline-derived CDR1 and CDR2 are SNHLY and FYNNEI. CDR3 region: CASSALAGAGDEQFF. CDR3 DNA sequence: TGTGCCAGCAGTGCACTAGCGGGGGCTGGGGATGAGCAGTTCTTC.

This clonotype was counted ten times or more. This chain uses TRBV28 with TRBJ1-3; the D is unclear. In germline, CDR1 is MDHEN, CDR2 SYDVKM. This CDR3 has 14 residues. The ends were cut back, 2 bases at V and 0 bases at J, with 5 bases in the middle. The CDR3 region has the DNA TGTGCCAGCAGTTTAATTAGCTCTGGAAACACCATATATTTT. Amino acids: CASSLISSGNTIYF.

This clonotype was counted only a few times. The V gene is TRBV19, the J gene TRBJ1-2, with D maybe TRBD1 (6 bases). Trimming left V 11 bases short and J 0 bases short, with 16 bases between. The CDR3 extends over 14 amino acids. Germline CDR1 is LNHDA and CDR2 is SQIVND (reference sequence). This CDR3 reads CASTSGATNYGYTF. The CDR3 nucleotides read TGTGCCTCCACCTCAGGGGCAACTAACTATGGCTACACCTTC.

This clonotype was observed a handful of times. The chain joins TRBV14 to TRBJ2-1; D ambiguous. This CDR3 region has 11 residues. Germline V CDR1 and CDR2: SGHDN, FVKESK. Trimming took 3 bases from V and 12 from J, leaving 9 bases between them. The CDR3 protein is CASSQARTQFF. The CDR3 DNA reads TGTGCCAGCAGCCAGGCTAGAACGCAGTTCTTC.

Only a few counts were recorded for this clonotype. The V call is TRBV19, the J call TRBJ2-7; no clear D gene. The CDR3 has 11 amino acids. Looked up from germline, CDR1 is LNHDA and CDR2 is SQIVND (reference sequence). Trimming took off 3 bases at V and 4 bases at J, with 4 bases between the two ends. As DNA, the CDR3 is TGTGCCAGTAGTATCAGGTACGAGCAGTACTTC. Its protein product is CASSIRYEQYF.

This clonotype has at least ten counts. V and J are TRBV2 and TRBJ2-1; 8 positions agree with TRBD2. Germline V gene lookup returns CDR1 SNHLY and CDR2 FYNNEI. V dropped 2 bases and J dropped 12; count of bases not matched to a gene: 6. The CDR3 is 13 residues long. The CDR3 loop reads CASSEFVSGMQFF. CDR3 DNA sequence: TGTGCCAGCAGTGAATTTGTTAGCGGGATGCAGTTCTTC.

This clonotype was detected ten times or more. The rearrangement joins TRBV7-2 to TRBJ2-7; TRBD2 agrees at 10 bases. Per germline, CDR1 SGHTA and CDR2 FQGNSA. J was trimmed by 2 bases and V by 2 bases; bases with no gene match: 12. This CDR3 comprises 18 residues. In DNA, the CDR3 is TGTGCCAGCAGCTTATCACTAGCGGGATCCTTGGAAGCCTACGAGCAGTACTTC. Translating it yields CASSLSLAGSLEAYEQYF. Full variable domain (missing parts from reference TRBV7-2 and TRBJ2-7): GAGVSQSPSNKVTEKGKDVELRCDPISGHTALYWYRQSLGQGLEFLIYFQGNSAPDKSGLPSDRFSAERTGGSVSTLTIQRTQQEDSAVYLCASSLSLAGSLEAYEQYFGPGTRLTVT.

This clonotype was recorded many times. The CDR3 coding sequence is TGCAGTGCTTTAACCGGGGCAGGGGGCCTCATGAACACTGAAGCTTTCTTT. As protein: CSALTGAGGLMNTEAFF. This chain links TRBV20-1 with TRBJ1-1, with 8 nucleotides matching TRBD1. Germline loops: CDR1 DFQATT, CDR2 SNEGSKA (reference sequence). Trimming removed 5 bases from V and 0 bases from J; junction bases left unmatched: 14. CDR3 size: 17 residues.

This clonotype was picked up many times. The genes are TRBV19 and TRBJ2-1; TRBD2 matches 10 bases. This CDR3 is built from 17 residues. The germline V gene encodes CDR1 LNHDA and CDR2 SQIVND (reference sequence). Losses at the gene ends were 0 bases for V and 3 bases for J; bases not matched to a gene: 5. This CDR3 is CASSIDPLAGVYNEQFF. The CDR3 DNA reads TGTGCCAGTAGTATAGATCCTCTAGCGGGGGTCTACAATGAGCAGTTCTTC. The complete variable domain, with remaining parts taken from reference TRBV19 and TRBJ2-1, reads DGGITQSPKYLFRKEGQNVTLSCEQNLNHDAMYWYRQDPGQGLRLIYYSQIVNDFQKGDIAEGYSVSREKKESFPLTVTSAQKNPTAFYLCASSIDPLAGVYNEQFFGPGTRLTVL.

This clonotype was counted ten times or more. V and J are TRBV15 and TRBJ1-2; weak D call: TRBD1 (5 bases). The CDR3 covers 16 residues. V lost 0 bases, J lost 0 bases, and 11 bases lay in between. CDR1 and CDR2 (germline): LNHNV, YYDKDF (reference sequence). The CDR3 DNA sequence: TGTGCCACCAGCAGAGATAGGGACTTTCCTAACTATGGCTACACCTTC. Its translation is CATSRDRDFPNYGYTF.

This clonotype was seen a handful of times. J is TRBJ1-1 and V is TRBV7-2; the D is unclear. Trimming took off 1 base at V and 6 bases at J, with 15 bases between the two ends. Germline V lookup: CDR1 SGHTA, CDR2 FQGNSA. There are 15 residues in the CDR3. This chain's CDR3 is CASSLGPQPNSEAFF. The CDR3 DNA reads as TGTGCCAGCAGCTTAGGTCCCCAACCTAATTCTGAAGCTTTCTTT.